Listed below are T cell receptor beta chains from one sample, sequenced in a study of blood T cell repertoires in COVID-19. Sequenced by immunoSEQ multiplex PCR; TCRdb stores in-frame clones only, minus some. Among roughly 65,000 clones listed, roughly 90% were seen once. Sequenced: peripheral blood. The receptors come from a man in his 60s with acute or convalescent COVID-19. Both conserved end residues are part of each CDR3. The order of the fields is V gene, clone size, D gene, J gene, CDR3 protein, CDR3 DNA. The D gene is left open where the match is weak. Clone size is stated in some rows and not others, as once, few, many or a class when expanded.

TRBV24-1	once	TRBD1	TRBJ2-7	CATSDPRDRAAEQYF	TGTGCCACCAGTGACCCCCGGGACAGGGCCGCCGAGCAGTACTTC
TRBV30	few	.	TRBJ1-2	CAWDSSNYGYTF	TGTGCCTGGGACAGCTCTAACTATGGCTACACCTTC
TRBV7-9	.	.	TRBJ2-7	CATEGPDEQYF	TGTGCCACCGAGGGTCCGGACGAGCAGTACTTC
TRBV7-2	.	TRBD2	TRBJ2-3	CASSLRGGGSTDTQYF	TGTGCCAGCAGCTTAAGGGGCGGGGGTAGCACAGATACGCAGTATTTT
TRBV9	.	.	TRBJ1-1	CASSVGGGAEAFF	TGTGCCAGCAGCGTAGGGGGAGGCGCTGAAGCTTTCTTT
TRBV3-1/TRBV3-2	.	TRBD1	TRBJ1-2	CASSLPGTADYGYTF	TGTGCCAGCAGCCTCCCCGGGACAGCTGACTATGGCTACACCTTC
TRBV7-9	.	.	TRBJ1-1	CASSLGPREKRAFF	TGTGCCAGCAGCTTAGGCCCACGGGAAAAGAGAGCTTTCTTT
TRBV5-1	.	.	TRBJ1-1	CASTEAGAHQAFF	TGCGCCAGTACCGAGGCGGGGGCTCACCAAGCTTTCTTT
TRBV5-4	.	TRBD1	TRBJ2-2	CASSPRTGGGRTGELFF	TGTGCCAGCAGCCCCCGGACAGGGGGCGGCCGGACCGGGGAGCTGTTTTTT
TRBV3-1/TRBV3-2	.	.	TRBJ1-1	CASSQRGTLNTEAFF	TGTGCCAGCAGCCAACGGGGTACCCTGAACACTGAAGCTTTCTTT
TRBV11-3	once	TRBD2	TRBJ2-7	CASSLNRSGRGGSHEQYF	TGTGCCAGCAGCCTTAATCGGTCGGGCCGGGGGGGCTCCCACGAGCAGTACTTC
TRBV5-1	.	.	TRBJ2-1	CASSTTGSSYNEQFF	TGCGCCAGCAGCACTACAGGGAGCTCCTACAATGAGCAGTTCTTC
TRBV4-2	.	TRBD1	TRBJ1-5	CASSQSGGPDQPQHF	TGTGCCAGCAGCCAATCAGGGGGCCCCGATCAGCCCCAGCATTTT
TRBV2	.	.	TRBJ1-4	CASRARQEKLFF	TGTGCCAGCAGGGCAAGACAGGAAAAACTGTTTTTT
TRBV5-1	once	TRBD2	TRBJ2-1	CASSFSSGGYNEQFF	TGCGCCAGCAGCTTCTCTAGCGGGGGCTACAATGAGCAGTTCTTC
TRBV7-2	.	.	TRBJ1-1	CASSLERFVGTEAFF	TGTGCCAGCAGTTTAGAGCGATTTGTGGGCACTGAAGCTTTCTTT
TRBV11-3	.	TRBD2	TRBJ2-2	CASSQRLAGTTGELFF	TGTGCCAGCAGCCAAAGACTAGCGGGGACCACCGGGGAGCTGTTTTTT
TRBV9	.	TRBD1	TRBJ2-2	CASNPTGGPGELFF	TGTGCCAGCAACCCGACAGGGGGCCCCGGGGAGCTGTTTTTT
TRBV30	.	.	TRBJ1-4	CAWSAESGEKLFF	TGTGCCTGGAGTGCAGAGAGCGGCGAAAAACTGTTTTTT
TRBV5-1	few	TRBD2	TRBJ2-1	CASSLAATSPYNEQFF	TGCGCCAGCAGCTTGGCCGCGACTAGCCCTTACAATGAGCAGTTCTTC
TRBV25-1	.	TRBD1	TRBJ1-2	CASSFQGGPSAGYTF	TGTGCCAGCAGCTTCCAGGGGGGACCGTCTGCTGGCTACACCTTC
TRBV27	few	.	TRBJ2-6	CASLSFQGSGANVLTF	TGTGCCAGCCTTTCTTTCCAGGGCTCTGGGGCCAACGTCCTGACTTTC
TRBV19	.	TRBD1	TRBJ1-1	CASSVPGTVSGEAFF	TGTGCCAGTTCCGTGCCCGGGACAGTCTCTGGTGAAGCTTTCTTT